These T cell receptor beta chains were read from a single sample in a study of blood T cell repertoires in COVID-19. Repertoires were generated with immunoSEQ multiplex PCR, while TCRdb's copy carries only in-frame clones and drops some. This sample has approximately 250,000 clones, with roughly 88% found just once. Sequencing was performed on PBMCs or T cells enriched from blood (not recorded which). These receptors were taken from a woman aged 40 to 55 with acute COVID-19. Both conserved end residues are part of each CDR3. Fields, in order: J gene, clone size, V gene, D gene, CDR3 DNA, CDR3 protein. A D gene is named only where the DNA matches it firmly. Expanded clones are given a class, and other clones once, few, many or no size at all.

j_call: TRBJ2-5
clone_size: -
v_call: TRBV27
d_call: TRBD1
cdr3_nt: TGTGCCAGCAGTTACAGGGGTTGGAGAGAGACCCAGTACTTC
cdr3_aa: CASSYRGWRETQYF

j_call: TRBJ1-2
clone_size: once
v_call: TRBV27
d_call: -
cdr3_nt: TGTGCCAGCAGTTTAAGACAGAACTATGGCTACACCTTC
cdr3_aa: CASSLRQNYGYTF

j_call: TRBJ1-1
clone_size: -
v_call: TRBV27
d_call: TRBD1
cdr3_nt: TGTGCCAGCAGTTTGCAGGGGGAGGACACTGAAGCTTTCTTT
cdr3_aa: CASSLQGEDTEAFF

j_call: TRBJ1-5
clone_size: -
v_call: TRBV6-5
d_call: -
cdr3_nt: TGTGCCAGCAGTTTGGACTGGACGGACAATCAGCCCCAGCATTTT
cdr3_aa: CASSLDWTDNQPQHF

j_call: TRBJ2-1
clone_size: -
v_call: TRBV29-1
d_call: -
cdr3_nt: TGCAGCGTTTCTAATGAGCAGTTCTTC
cdr3_aa: CSVSNEQFF

j_call: TRBJ2-4
clone_size: once
v_call: TRBV11-3
d_call: -
cdr3_nt: TGTGCCAGCAGCTTAGATCGTTTAGCGTCGCAGTACTTC
cdr3_aa: CASSLDRLASQYF

j_call: TRBJ2-2
clone_size: -
v_call: TRBV2
d_call: -
cdr3_nt: TGTGCCAGCAGTCCTGGGAGCCCCGGGGAGCTGTTTTTT
cdr3_aa: CASSPGSPGELFF

j_call: TRBJ1-1
clone_size: few
v_call: TRBV27
d_call: TRBD1
cdr3_nt: TGTGCCAGCAGCCTCAGGGGGGCCACTGAAGCTTTCTTT
cdr3_aa: CASSLRGATEAFF

j_call: TRBJ1-5
clone_size: -
v_call: TRBV5-6
d_call: TRBD1
cdr3_nt: TGTGCCAGCAGCTTCAGGGGGAGGCAGCCCCAGCATTTT
cdr3_aa: CASSFRGRQPQHF

j_call: TRBJ2-5
clone_size: -
v_call: TRBV3-1/TRBV3-2
d_call: TRBD2
cdr3_nt: TGTGCCAGCAGCCAAAACCGGGGGGGCCCAGAGACCCAGTACTTC
cdr3_aa: CASSQNRGGPETQYF

j_call: TRBJ2-2
clone_size: -
v_call: TRBV11-3
d_call: TRBD2
cdr3_nt: TGTGCCAGCAGCACTTATTGGACTAGCGGGAGCACGAACACCGGGGAGCTGTTTTTT
cdr3_aa: CASSTYWTSGSTNTGELFF

j_call: TRBJ2-2
clone_size: -
v_call: TRBV5-4
d_call: TRBD1
cdr3_nt: TGTGCCAGCAGCTCGGCTGCCCGACAGGGGCGGCACACCGGGGAGCTGTTTTTT
cdr3_aa: CASSSAARQGRHTGELFF

j_call: TRBJ1-3
clone_size: -
v_call: TRBV10-1
d_call: -
cdr3_nt: TGCGCCAGCAGCCCGACAGGATTCTCTGGAAACACCATATATTTT
cdr3_aa: CASSPTGFSGNTIYF

j_call: TRBJ1-2
clone_size: -
v_call: TRBV7-2
d_call: -
cdr3_nt: TGTGCCAGCAGCTTAGACGCAGGGCCGGGCTACACCTTC
cdr3_aa: CASSLDAGPGYTF

j_call: TRBJ1-1
clone_size: -
v_call: TRBV15
d_call: TRBD1
cdr3_nt: TGTGCCACCAGCAGGGATTATGGGACAGGGAACACTGAAGCTTTCTTT
cdr3_aa: CATSRDYGTGNTEAFF

j_call: TRBJ1-1
clone_size: few
v_call: TRBV29-1
d_call: -
cdr3_nt: TGCAGCGTTGGGTATGACAGGATAGGCGCTTTCTTT
cdr3_aa: CSVGYDRIGAFF

j_call: TRBJ1-2
clone_size: -
v_call: TRBV6-5
d_call: -
cdr3_nt: TGTGCCAGCAGTTACTCATCGGGAGCCGGCAATGGCTACACCTTC
cdr3_aa: CASSYSSGAGNGYTF

j_call: TRBJ2-2
clone_size: few
v_call: TRBV5-6
d_call: TRBD2
cdr3_nt: TGTGCCAGCAGCCTGCTCGCTAGCGGGAGAACCGGGGAGCTGTTTTTT
cdr3_aa: CASSLLASGRTGELFF

j_call: TRBJ1-5
clone_size: once
v_call: TRBV4-3
d_call: TRBD1
cdr3_nt: TGCGCCAGCAGCCAAGAGGCCGGGACAGAAAATCAGCCCCAGCATTTT
cdr3_aa: CASSQEAGTENQPQHF

j_call: TRBJ1-1
clone_size: -
v_call: TRBV20-1
d_call: -
cdr3_nt: TGCAGTGCAGTTAAGGAGCCTGAAGCTTTCTTT
cdr3_aa: CSAVKEPEAFF

j_call: TRBJ2-3
clone_size: -
v_call: TRBV2
d_call: -
cdr3_nt: TGTGCCAGCAGTGAATGGGGGCGAGATACGCAGTATTTT
cdr3_aa: CASSEWGRDTQYF

j_call: TRBJ1-3
clone_size: -
v_call: TRBV6-5
d_call: -
cdr3_nt: TGTGCCAGCAGACGAATGTACGGGGACACCATATATTTT
cdr3_aa: CASRRMYGDTIYF

j_call: TRBJ2-3
clone_size: -
v_call: TRBV3-1/TRBV3-2
d_call: TRBD2
cdr3_nt: TGTGCCAGCAGCCAAGATCCTGGGCGGGGGGCCACAGATACGCAGTATTTT
cdr3_aa: CASSQDPGRGATDTQYF

j_call: TRBJ1-2
clone_size: -
v_call: TRBV19
d_call: TRBD1
cdr3_nt: TGTGCCAGTAGCCAGGACAGGCTCTATGGCTACACCTTC
cdr3_aa: CASSQDRLYGYTF

j_call: TRBJ1-6
clone_size: -
v_call: TRBV5-1
d_call: -
cdr3_nt: TGCGCCAGCAGCTTGGCCCCCGGGAATTCACCCCTCCACTTT
cdr3_aa: CASSLAPGNSPLHF

j_call: TRBJ1-2
clone_size: -
v_call: TRBV12-3/TRBV12-4
d_call: -
cdr3_nt: TGTGCCAGCAGTCGACCGACGGGCTATGGCTACACCTTC
cdr3_aa: CASSRPTGYGYTF

j_call: TRBJ1-1
clone_size: -
v_call: TRBV11-2
d_call: TRBD1
cdr3_nt: TGTGCCAGCAGCTTAGCGCTACCCGGACAGGGGGCGACCGGGACTGAAGCTTTCTTT
cdr3_aa: CASSLALPGQGATGTEAFF

j_call: TRBJ2-7
clone_size: -
v_call: TRBV5-1
d_call: -
cdr3_nt: TGCGCCAGCAGCCCAGGTTTGGGAGGACCCTCCTACGAGCAGTACTTC
cdr3_aa: CASSPGLGGPSYEQYF

j_call: TRBJ2-2
clone_size: -
v_call: TRBV7-2
d_call: -
cdr3_nt: TGTGCCAGCAGCTTACGGCGGGGAAAGGGGAGTGGCACCGGGGAGCTGTTTTTT
cdr3_aa: CASSLRRGKGSGTGELFF

j_call: TRBJ1-1
clone_size: -
v_call: TRBV7-2
d_call: -
cdr3_nt: TGTGCCAGCAGCTTCCTTACTCTCGGGTTGAACACTGAAGCTTTCTTT
cdr3_aa: CASSFLTLGLNTEAFF

j_call: TRBJ2-1
clone_size: -
v_call: TRBV5-1
d_call: TRBD2
cdr3_nt: TGCGCCAGCAGCTTGGGACCTAGCGGGAGCGGCAATGAGCAGTTCTTC
cdr3_aa: CASSLGPSGSGNEQFF